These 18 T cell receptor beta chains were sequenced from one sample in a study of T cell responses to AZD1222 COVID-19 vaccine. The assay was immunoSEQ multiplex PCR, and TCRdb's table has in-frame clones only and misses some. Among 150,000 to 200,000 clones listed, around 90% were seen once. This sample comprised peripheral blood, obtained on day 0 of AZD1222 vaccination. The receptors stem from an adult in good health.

The CDR3 spells CASSLGLASYEQYF. In DNA, the CDR3 is TGTGCCAGCAGCTTGGGACTAGCCAGCTACGAGCAGTACTTC. The chain is built from TRBV5-5 and TRBJ2-7; 7 bases line up with TRBD2. Germline V gene sequence: CDR1 SGHKS, CDR2 YYEKEE (reference sequence). The CDR3 consists of 14 residues. Germline trimming cut 0 bases from V and 3 bases from J; bases unmatched to any gene: 3. The full variable domain, with the rest looked up from reference TRBV5-5 and TRBJ2-7, is DAGVTQSPTHLIKTRGQQVTLRCSPISGHKSVSWYQQVLGQGPQFIFQYYEKEERGRGNFPDRFSARQFPNYSSELNVNALLLGDSALYLCASSLGLASYEQYFGPGTRLTVT.

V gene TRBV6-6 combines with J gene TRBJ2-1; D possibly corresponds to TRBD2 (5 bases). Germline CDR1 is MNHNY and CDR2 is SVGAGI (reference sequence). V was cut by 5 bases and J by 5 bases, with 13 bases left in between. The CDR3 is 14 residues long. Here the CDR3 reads CASSQLVWDNEQFF. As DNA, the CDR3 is TGTGCCAGCAGTCAACTAGTCTGGGACAATGAGCAGTTCTTC.

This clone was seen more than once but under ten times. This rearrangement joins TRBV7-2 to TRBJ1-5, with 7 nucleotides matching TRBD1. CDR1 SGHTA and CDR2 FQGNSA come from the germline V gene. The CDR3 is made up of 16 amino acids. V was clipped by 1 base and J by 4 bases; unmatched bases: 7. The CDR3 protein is CASSLEVVQGNQPQHF. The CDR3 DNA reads TGTGCCAGCAGCTTAGAAGTGGTACAGGGGAATCAGCCCCAGCATTTT.

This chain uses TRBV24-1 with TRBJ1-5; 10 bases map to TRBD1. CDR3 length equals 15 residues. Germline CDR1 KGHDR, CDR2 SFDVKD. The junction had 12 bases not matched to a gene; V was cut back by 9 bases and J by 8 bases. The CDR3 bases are TGTGCCACCTCTAATGGACAGGGGGTGGGAGAGCCCCAGCATTTT. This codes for CATSNGQGVGEPQHF.

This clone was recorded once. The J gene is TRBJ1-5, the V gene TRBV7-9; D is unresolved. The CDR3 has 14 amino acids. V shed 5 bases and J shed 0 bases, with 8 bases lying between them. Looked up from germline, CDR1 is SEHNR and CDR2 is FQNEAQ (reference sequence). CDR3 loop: CASSASYSNQPQHF. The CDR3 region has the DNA TGTGCCAGCAGCGCGAGTTATAGCAATCAGCCCCAGCATTTT.

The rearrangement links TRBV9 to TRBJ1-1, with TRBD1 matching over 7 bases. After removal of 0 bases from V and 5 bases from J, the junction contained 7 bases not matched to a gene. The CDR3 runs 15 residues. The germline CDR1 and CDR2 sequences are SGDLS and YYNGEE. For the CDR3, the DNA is TGTGCCAGCAGCGTAGGTCCGGCAGGGGGGACTGAAGCTTTCTTT. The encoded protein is CASSVGPAGGTEAFF.

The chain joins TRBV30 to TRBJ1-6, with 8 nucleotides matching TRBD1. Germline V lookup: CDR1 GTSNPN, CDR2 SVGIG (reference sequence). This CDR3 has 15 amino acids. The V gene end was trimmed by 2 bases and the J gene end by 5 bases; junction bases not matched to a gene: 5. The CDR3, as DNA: TGTGCCTGGAGTAGAGGACAGGGTCATAATTCACCCCTCCACTTT. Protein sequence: CAWSRGQGHNSPLHF.

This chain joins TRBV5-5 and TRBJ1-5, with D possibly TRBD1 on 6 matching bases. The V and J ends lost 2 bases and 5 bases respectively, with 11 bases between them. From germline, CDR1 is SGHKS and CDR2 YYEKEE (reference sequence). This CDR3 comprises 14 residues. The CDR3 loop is CASSLQGLYQPQHF. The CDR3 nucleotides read TGTGCCAGCAGCTTACAGGGCTTGTATCAGCCCCAGCATTTT.

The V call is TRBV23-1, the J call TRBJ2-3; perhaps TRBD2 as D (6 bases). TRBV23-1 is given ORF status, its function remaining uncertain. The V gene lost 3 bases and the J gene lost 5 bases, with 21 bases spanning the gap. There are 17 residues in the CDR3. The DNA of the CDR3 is TGCGCCAGCAGTCATGGCGGGCGGGCGGGAAGGATAGATACGCAGTATTTT. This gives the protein CASSHGGRAGRIDTQYF.

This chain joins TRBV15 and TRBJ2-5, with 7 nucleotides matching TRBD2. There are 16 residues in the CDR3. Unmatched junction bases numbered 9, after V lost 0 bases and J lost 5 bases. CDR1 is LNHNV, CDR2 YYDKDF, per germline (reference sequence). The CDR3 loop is CATSRDIGLGGETQYF. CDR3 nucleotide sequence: TGTGCCACCAGCAGAGATATCGGTCTGGGGGGGGAGACCCAGTACTTC.

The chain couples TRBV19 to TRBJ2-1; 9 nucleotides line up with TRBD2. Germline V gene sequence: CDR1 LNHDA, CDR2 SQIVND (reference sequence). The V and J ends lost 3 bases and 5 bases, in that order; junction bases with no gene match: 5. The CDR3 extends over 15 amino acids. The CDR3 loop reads CASSMASSGNNEQFF. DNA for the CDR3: TGTGCCAGTAGTATGGCGTCTAGCGGGAACAATGAGCAGTTCTTC.

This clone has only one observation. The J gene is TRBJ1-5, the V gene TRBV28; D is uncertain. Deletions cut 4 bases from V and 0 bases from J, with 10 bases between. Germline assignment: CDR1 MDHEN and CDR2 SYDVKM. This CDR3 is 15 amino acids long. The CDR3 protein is CASSYFGVSNQPQHF. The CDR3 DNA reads TGTGCCAGCAGTTATTTTGGGGTTAGCAATCAGCCCCAGCATTTT.

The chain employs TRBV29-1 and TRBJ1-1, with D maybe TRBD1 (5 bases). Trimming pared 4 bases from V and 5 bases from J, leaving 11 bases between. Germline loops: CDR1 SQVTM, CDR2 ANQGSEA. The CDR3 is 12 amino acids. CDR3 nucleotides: TGCAGCGTTGGTGACAGCACAACTGAAGCTTTCTTT. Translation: CSVGDSTTEAFF.

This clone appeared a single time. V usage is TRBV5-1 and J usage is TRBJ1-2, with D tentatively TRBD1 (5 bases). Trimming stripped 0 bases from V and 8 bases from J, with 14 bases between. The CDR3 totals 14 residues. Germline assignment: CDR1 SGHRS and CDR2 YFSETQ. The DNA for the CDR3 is TGCGCCAGCAGCTTGGGGCAGGGCGGCAGGGGCTACACCTTC. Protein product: CASSLGQGGRGYTF.

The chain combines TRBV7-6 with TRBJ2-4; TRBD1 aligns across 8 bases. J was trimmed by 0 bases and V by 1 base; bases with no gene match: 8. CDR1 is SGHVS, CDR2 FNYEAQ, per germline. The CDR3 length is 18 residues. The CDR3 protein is CASSLGENRGLAKNIQYF. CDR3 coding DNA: TGTGCCAGCAGCTTAGGGGAGAACAGGGGGTTAGCCAAAAACATTCAGTACTTC.

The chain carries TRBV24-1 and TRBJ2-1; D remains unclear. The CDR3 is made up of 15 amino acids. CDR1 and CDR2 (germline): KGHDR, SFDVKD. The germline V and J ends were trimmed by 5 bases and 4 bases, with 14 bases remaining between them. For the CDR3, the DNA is TGTGCCACCAGTGCCGAAACGGCCCTTTACAATGAGCAGTTCTTC. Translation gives CATSAETALYNEQFF.

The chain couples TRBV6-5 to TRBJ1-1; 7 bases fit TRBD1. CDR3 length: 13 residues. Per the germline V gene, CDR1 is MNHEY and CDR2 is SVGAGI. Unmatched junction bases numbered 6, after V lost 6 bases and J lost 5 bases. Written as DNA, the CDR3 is TGTGCCAGCAGCCGTCGACAGGGAACTGAAGCTTTCTTT. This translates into CASSRRQGTEAFF.

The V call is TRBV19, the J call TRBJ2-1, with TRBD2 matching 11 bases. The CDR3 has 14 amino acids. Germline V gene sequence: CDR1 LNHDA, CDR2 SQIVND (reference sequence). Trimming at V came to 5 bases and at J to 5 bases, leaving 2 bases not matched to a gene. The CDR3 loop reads CASSRLAGHNEQFF. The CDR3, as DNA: TGTGCCAGTAGTCGACTAGCGGGACACAATGAGCAGTTCTTC.